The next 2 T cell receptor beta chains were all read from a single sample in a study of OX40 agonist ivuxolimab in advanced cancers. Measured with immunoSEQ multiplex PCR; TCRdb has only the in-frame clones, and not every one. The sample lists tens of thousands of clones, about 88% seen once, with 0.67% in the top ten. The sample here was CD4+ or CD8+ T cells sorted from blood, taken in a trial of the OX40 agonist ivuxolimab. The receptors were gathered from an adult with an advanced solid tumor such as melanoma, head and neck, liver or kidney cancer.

CDR3 DNA sequence: TGTGCCAGCAGCTTGGGGTCCCATCAGCCCCAGCATTTT. It specifies CASSLGSHQPQHF. The chain recombines TRBV7-3 with TRBJ1-5; D gene uncertain. The CDR3 is 13 amino acids. V lost 3 bases and J lost 5, with 8 bases in between. The germline CDR1 and CDR2 sequences are SGHTA and FQGTGA.

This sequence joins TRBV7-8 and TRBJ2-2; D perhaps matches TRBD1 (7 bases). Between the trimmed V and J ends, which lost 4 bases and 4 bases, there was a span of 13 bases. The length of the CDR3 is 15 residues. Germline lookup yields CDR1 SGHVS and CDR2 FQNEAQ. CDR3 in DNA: TGTGCCAGCAGCTCGACGCAGGGGGGCACCGGGGAGCTGTTTTTT. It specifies CASSSTQGGTGELFF.